The 27 T cell receptor beta chains below all came from one sample that was sequenced in a study of OX40 agonist ivuxolimab in advanced cancers. Repertoires were generated with immunoSEQ multiplex PCR, while TCRdb's copy carries only in-frame clones and drops some. The top ten hold about 13% of the sample, which has 55,000 or so clones, about 86% seen once. The input for sequencing was CD4+ or CD8+ T cells sorted from blood, taken in a trial of the OX40 agonist ivuxolimab. These receptors came from an adult with an advanced solid tumor such as melanoma, head and neck, liver or kidney cancer.

The rearrangement joins TRBV15 to TRBJ2-7; 10 positions match TRBD1. The trim removed 5 bases at V and 5 bases at J, leaving 6 bases unmatched. Germline loops: CDR1 LNHNV, CDR2 YYDKDF (reference sequence). The CDR3 covers 14 residues. Written as DNA, the CDR3 is TGTGCCACCAGCCCCCGGGACAGGGGCGACGAGCAGTACTTC. Residues: CATSPRDRGDEQYF.

The chain is built from TRBV2 and TRBJ2-3, with D unclear. The length of the CDR3 is 15 residues. Trimming removed 5 bases at V and 3 bases at J, with 15 bases between. Per the germline V gene, CDR1 is SNHLY and CDR2 is FYNNEI. The CDR3 loop is CASSSRRMGTDTQYF. The CDR3 coding sequence is TGTGCCAGCAGTTCTCGCCGGATGGGTACAGATACGCAGTATTTT.

The chain couples TRBV6-5 to TRBJ2-7; D call uncertain. The germline V gene has CDR1 MNHEY and CDR2 SVGAGI. The CDR3 runs to 14 residues. V lost 0 bases, J lost 4 bases, and 10 bases lay in between. The CDR3 region has the DNA TGTGCCAGCAGTTACTCGACGACGAATTACGAGCAGTACTTC. It specifies CASSYSTTNYEQYF.

The V and J genes are TRBV19 and TRBJ1-2; 11 bases align to TRBD1. The CDR3 loop spans 14 amino acids. CDR1 is LNHDA, CDR2 SQIVND, per germline (reference sequence). J was trimmed by 4 bases and V by 6 bases; bases with no gene match: 4. The CDR3 loop is CASRDRGRTYGYTF. CDR3 sequence (DNA): TGTGCCAGTAGGGACAGGGGGCGCACCTATGGCTACACCTTC.

The J gene is TRBJ1-4, the V gene TRBV30; no clear D gene. The CDR3 is made up of 13 amino acids. The germline gives CDR1 GTSNPN, CDR2 SVGIG (reference sequence). Trimming left V 3 bases short and J 6 bases short, with 11 bases between. The CDR3 sequence: CAWRLQVHEKLFF. As DNA, the CDR3 is TGTGCCTGGAGGTTGCAGGTCCATGAAAAACTGTTTTTT.

The chain joins TRBV7-2 to TRBJ2-2; D is unresolved. The CDR3 totals 17 residues. The V gene's germline CDR1 is SGHTA and CDR2 FQGNSA. Trimming removed 4 bases from V and 5 bases from J, with 20 bases in between. CDR3 sequence: CASSSPILGVTTGELFF. The CDR3 coding sequence is TGTGCCAGCAGCTCACCTATATTAGGAGTAACAACCGGGGAGCTGTTTTTT.

J is TRBJ2-7 and V is TRBV5-1; D remains ambiguous. Trimming removed 0 bases at V and 7 bases at J, with 17 bases between. Looked up from germline, CDR1 is SGHRS and CDR2 is YFSETQ. The CDR3 has 15 residues. The CDR3 nucleotides are TGCGCCAGCAGCTTGGGTGGAGCAGCCCTACGAGAGCAGTACTTC. Translated, it gives CASSLGGAALREQYF. Full variable domain (rest looked up from reference TRBV5-1 and TRBJ2-7): KAGVTQTPRYLIKTRGQQVTLSCSPISGHRSVSWYQQTPGQGLQFLFEYFSETQRNKGNFPGRFSGRQFSNSRSEMNVSTLELGDSALYLCASSLGGAALREQYFGPGTRLTVT.

The chain uses TRBV19 and TRBJ1-5; 10 nucleotides agree with TRBD1. CDR1 is LNHDA and CDR2 is SQIVND in the germline V gene (reference sequence). Trimming cost V 7 bases and J 7 bases; bases outside gene matches: 10. The CDR3 length is 15 residues. The DNA of the CDR3 is TGTGCCAGTAACACCCGGGACAGGGGCTTCCAGCCCCAGCATTTT. This sequence encodes CASNTRDRGFQPQHF.

This rearrangement joins TRBV29-1 to TRBJ2-1; D is unresolved. The CDR3 is 11 residues long. Trimming shortened V by 2 bases and J by 4 bases, and 3 bases separated the two germline ends. Per the germline V gene, CDR1 is SQVTM and CDR2 is ANQGSEA. The CDR3 sequence: CSVEQYNEQFF. The CDR3 coding sequence is TGCAGCGTTGAACAGTACAATGAGCAGTTCTTC.

The V call is TRBV6-5, the J call TRBJ1-4; D gene ambiguous. Germline-derived CDR1 and CDR2 are MNHEY and SVGAGI. The V gene lost 2 bases and the J gene lost 8 bases, with 12 bases spanning the gap. The CDR3 sequence is 14 residues long. CDR3 sequence (DNA): TGTGCCAGCAGTTACCGGCCGTCTGGCGAAAAACTGTTTTTT. This gives the protein CASSYRPSGEKLFF.

The chain carries TRBV4-2 and TRBJ2-3; possible D gene TRBD2, 6 bases. Trimming took off 8 bases at V and 0 bases at J, with 12 bases between the two ends. The length of the CDR3 is 14 residues. Looked up from germline, CDR1 is LGHNA and CDR2 is YNFKEQ. The CDR3 sequence is CASSLSGSTDTQYF. CDR3 bases: TGTGCCAGCTCGTTGAGCGGGAGCACAGATACGCAGTATTTT.

V and J are TRBV14 and TRBJ2-7, with TRBD2 matching over 9 bases. Germline V gene data show CDR1 as SGHDN and CDR2 as FVKESK. The CDR3 covers 20 residues. The J segment lost 0 bases and the V segment lost 3 bases, leaving 18 bases of the junction unmatched. In DNA, the CDR3 is TGTGCCAGCAGCCAGCTAGGGACTAGCCTCACGACCCTAAACTCCTACGAGCAGTACTTC. As protein: CASSQLGTSLTTLNSYEQYF.

J is TRBJ2-5 and V is TRBV7-6; 8 nucleotides line up with TRBD1. This CDR3 spans 15 amino acids. CDR1 is SGHVS and CDR2 is FNYEAQ in the germline V gene. Losses at the gene ends were 6 bases for V and 5 bases for J; bases not matched to a gene: 11. The CDR3 DNA reads as TGTGCCAGCAGGCGAACTCAGGGGGCGGGGGAGACCCAGTACTTC. Amino acid sequence: CASRRTQGAGETQYF.

The chain joins TRBV10-1 to TRBJ2-3; possible D gene TRBD2, 6 bases. With 3 bases removed from V and 4 bases from J, the gap between germline ends came to 17 bases. The germline V gene has CDR1 WNHNN and CDR2 SYGVQD (reference sequence). The CDR3 has 16 amino acids. The CDR3, as DNA: TGCGCCAGCAGTGAAAATATCGGGAGTCACCCAGATACGCAGTATTTT. Amino acid sequence: CASSENIGSHPDTQYF.

The V and J genes are TRBV2 and TRBJ2-3; maybe TRBD2 (6 bases). Germline CDR1 is SNHLY and CDR2 is FYNNEI. V lost 6 bases to trimming and J lost 4 bases, with 14 bases between them. The CDR3 extends over 14 amino acids. The CDR3 spells CASRRRLEADTQYF. CDR3 in DNA: TGTGCCAGCAGGCGACGACTAGAGGCAGATACGCAGTATTTT.

This clone showed up just once. The chain is built from TRBV4-2 and TRBJ2-7; D perhaps matches TRBD2 (6 bases). CDR1 LGHNA and CDR2 YNFKEQ come from the germline V gene. The CDR3 is 14 amino acids. Trimming stripped 3 bases from V and 3 bases from J, with 12 bases between. The CDR3 region has the DNA TGTGCCAGCAGCCACCCGGGGGAGGTCTACGAGCAGTACTTC. The encoded protein is CASSHPGEVYEQYF.

CDR3 residues: CASSSDGIPGELFF. CDR3 nucleotides: TGTGCCAGCAGCTCCGACGGGATACCCGGGGAGCTGTTTTTT. V is TRBV7-9 and J is TRBJ2-2; tentatively, D is TRBD2 (5 bases). CDR1 is SEHNR and CDR2 is FQNEAQ in the germline V gene (reference sequence). The V end was cut by 4 bases, the J end by 6 bases, with 12 bases between. The CDR3 runs to 14 residues.

This chain joins TRBV2 and TRBJ2-1, with TRBD2 matching 16 bases. J lost 10 bases, V lost 6 bases, and 6 bases had no gene match. Germline lookup yields CDR1 SNHLY and CDR2 FYNNEI. This CDR3 comprises 15 residues. The CDR3 bases are TGTGCCAGCAGACCGGGACTAGCGGGAGGGTACGAGCAGTTCTTC. Its protein is CASRPGLAGGYEQFF.

The rearrangement joins TRBV7-9 to TRBJ1-1, with D perhaps TRBD1 (5 bases). Trimming removed 2 bases from V and 3 bases from J, with 16 bases in between. Germline V gene lookup returns CDR1 SEHNR and CDR2 FQNEAQ (reference sequence). This CDR3 comprises 16 residues. The CDR3 nucleotides read TGTGCCAGCAGCTTAATGGGACGGATCATGGACACTGAAGCTTTCTTT. Protein sequence: CASSLMGRIMDTEAFF.

The chain joins TRBV10-1 to TRBJ2-2; D perhaps matches TRBD1 (5 bases). V was cut by 3 bases and J by 3 bases, with 5 bases left in between. This CDR3 has 13 residues. CDR1 is WNHNN, CDR2 SYGVQD, per germline (reference sequence). This CDR3 reads CASSDRDTGELFF. The CDR3 DNA is TGCGCCAGCAGTGACAGGGACACCGGGGAGCTGTTTTTT.

This clone came up a few times. This chain connects TRBV10-1 to TRBJ1-5; TRBD1 matches at 7 bases. Germline V gene data show CDR1 as WNHNN and CDR2 as SYGVQD (reference sequence). With V trimmed by 6 bases and J by 7 bases, 6 bases remained unmatched. The CDR3 length is 13 residues. The CDR3 loop is CASRRQGGQPQHF. The CDR3 region has the DNA TGCGCCAGCAGGAGACAGGGAGGACAGCCCCAGCATTTT.

The rearrangement joins TRBV19 to TRBJ2-3; D gene ambiguous. V gave up 6 bases and J gave up 0 bases, with 10 bases separating them. The length of the CDR3 is 14 residues. Per germline, CDR1 LNHDA and CDR2 SQIVND (reference sequence). CDR3 sequence: CASSPWRSTDTQYF. The CDR3 DNA reads TGTGCCAGTAGCCCGTGGCGGAGCACAGATACGCAGTATTTT.

The CDR3 protein is CASSARTERSDIQYF. Written as DNA, the CDR3 is TGTGCCAGCAGCGCCAGGACGGAGCGGTCAGACATTCAGTACTTC. V gene TRBV9 combines with J gene TRBJ2-4; the D gene is possibly TRBD2 (5 bases). The germline gives CDR1 SGDLS, CDR2 YYNGEE. Trimming left V 3 bases short and J 8 bases short, with 18 bases between. The CDR3 is 15 residues long.

This clone was observed once. This CDR3 is CASSKTGGVTEAFF. CDR3 DNA sequence: TGTGCCAGCAGTAAGACAGGGGGGGTCACTGAAGCTTTCTTT. V gene TRBV6-5 combines with J gene TRBJ1-1; 9 bases match TRBD1. V shed 5 bases and J 4 bases; nucleotides not matched to a gene: 5. Germline V gives CDR1 MNHEY, CDR2 SVGAGI. The CDR3 extends over 14 amino acids.

This clone was observed a few times. This rearrangement joins TRBV7-9 to TRBJ1-5; D not certain. Germline CDR1 reads SEHNR; CDR2 reads FQNEAQ (reference sequence). The germline V and J ends were trimmed by 8 bases and 7 bases, with 12 bases remaining between them. The CDR3 has 12 residues. CDR3: CASGFPQQPQHF. DNA of the CDR3: TGTGCCAGCGGGTTCCCGCAGCAGCCCCAGCATTTT.

The table lists this clone with a count of one. The chain is built from TRBV5-5 and TRBJ1-1; D is unresolved. The CDR3 loop spans 12 amino acids. CDR1 is SGHKS, CDR2 YYEKEE, per germline (reference sequence). V was pared by 0 bases and J by 11 bases, with 11 bases between. In DNA, the CDR3 is TGTGCCAGCAGCTTGGACAACCTTGGGGCTTTCTTT. As protein: CASSLDNLGAFF.

This clone occurred once. The J gene is TRBJ2-1, the V gene TRBV5-4; D may correspond to TRBD1 or TRBD2 (6 bases each). V lost 6 bases and J 9 bases, leaving 22 bases between the germline ends. CDR1 is SGHNT and CDR2 is YYREEE in the germline V gene (reference sequence). The length of the CDR3 is 15 residues. CDR3 region: CASTEGGGGQGEQFF. CDR3 DNA sequence: TGTGCCAGCACCGAAGGAGGAGGGGGGCAAGGTGAGCAGTTCTTC.